The 6 T cell receptor beta chains below all came from one sample that was sequenced in a study of cytomegalovirus exposure and HLA in healthy donors. Researchers ran the PCR with 60 Vbeta and 13 Jbeta primers. TCRdb keeps only in-frame clones here, not all; method: immunoSEQ multiplex PCR. The table has approximately 200,000 clones, over 70% seen once; the top ten hold roughly 2.8%. The sequencing input was PBMCs. These TCRs come from a woman aged 25 to 39 in good health and CMV-seropositive.

The genes are TRBV7-9 and TRBJ2-5, with D possibly matching TRBD1 (6 bases). The CDR3 extends over 15 amino acids. The germline V and J ends were trimmed by 1 base and 5 bases, with 14 bases remaining between them. Germline assignment: CDR1 SEHNR and CDR2 FQNEAQ (reference sequence). The CDR3 coding sequence is TGTGCCAGCAGCTTAGGGCCAGGGGACGGGGAGACCCAGTACTTC. Protein product: CASSLGPGDGETQYF. The full variable domain, rest sourced from reference TRBV7-9 and TRBJ2-5, is DTGVSQNPRHKITKRGQNVTFRCDPISEHNRLYWYRQTLGQGPEFLTYFQNEAQLEKSRLLSDRFSAERPKGSFSTLEIQRTEQGDSAMYLCASSLGPGDGETQYFGPGTRLLVL.

This clone was recorded a few times. The chain links TRBV27 to TRBJ2-7; 7 bases match TRBD1. Trimming removed 5 bases from V and 3 bases from J; junction bases left unmatched: 4. The CDR3 loop spans 13 amino acids. CDR1 is MNHEY, CDR2 SMNVEV, per germline (reference sequence). CDR3 DNA sequence: TGTGCCAGCAGTGTACAGGGGAACTACGAGCAGTACTTC. Its translation is CASSVQGNYEQYF.

This chain's CDR3 is CASSEWRNQPQHF. The CDR3 region has the DNA TGTGCCAGCAGTGAATGGCGCAATCAGCCCCAGCATTTT. This chain uses TRBV6-1 with TRBJ1-5; D remains ambiguous. The length of the CDR3 is 13 residues. The germline V gene has CDR1 MNHNS and CDR2 SASEGT. Trimming shortened V by 2 bases and J by 2 bases, and 4 bases separated the two germline ends.

The chain has TRBV10-1 and TRBJ1-1; 9 nucleotides line up with TRBD1. The V segment lost 4 bases and the J segment 6 bases; nucleotides outside the gene matches: 9. The CDR3 is 15 residues long. CDR1 is WNHNN, CDR2 SYGVQD, per germline (reference sequence). CDR3 coding DNA: TGCGCCAGCAGTGCCGGGACAGGGTTTCTCGCTGAAGCTTTCTTT. Its protein product is CASSAGTGFLAEAFF.

This clone was observed a single time. This chain uses TRBV2 with TRBJ2-1; 12 nucleotides align to TRBD2. The J segment lost 4 bases and the V segment lost 11 bases, leaving 6 bases of the junction unmatched. Germline CDR1 SNHLY, CDR2 FYNNEI. The CDR3 loop spans 14 amino acids. CDR3 sequence (DNA): TGTGCCGGGGGGGGACTAGCGGGTTACAATGAGCAGTTCTTC. It codes for CAGGGLAGYNEQFF.

The chain joins TRBV7-9 to TRBJ2-7; unclear D gene. The CDR3 covers 12 residues. The germline V gene encodes CDR1 SEHNR and CDR2 FQNEAQ (reference sequence). Trimming stripped 6 bases from V and 3 bases from J, with 9 bases between. CDR3 sequence: CASSEENYEQYF. CDR3 bases: TGTGCCAGCAGTGAAGAGAACTACGAGCAGTACTTC.